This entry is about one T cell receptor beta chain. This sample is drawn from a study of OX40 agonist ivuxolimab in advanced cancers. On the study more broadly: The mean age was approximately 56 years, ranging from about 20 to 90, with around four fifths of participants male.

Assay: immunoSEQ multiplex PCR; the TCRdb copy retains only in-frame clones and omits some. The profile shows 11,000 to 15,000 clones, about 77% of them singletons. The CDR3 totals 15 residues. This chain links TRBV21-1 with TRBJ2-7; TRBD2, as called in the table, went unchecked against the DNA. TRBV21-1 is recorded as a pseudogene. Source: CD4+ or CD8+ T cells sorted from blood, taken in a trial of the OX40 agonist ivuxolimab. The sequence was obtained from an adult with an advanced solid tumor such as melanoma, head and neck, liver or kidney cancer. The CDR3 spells CASSNGREAPGEQYF. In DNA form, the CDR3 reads TGTGCCAGCAGCAACGGCCGCGAAGCACCGGGGGAGCAGTACTTC.